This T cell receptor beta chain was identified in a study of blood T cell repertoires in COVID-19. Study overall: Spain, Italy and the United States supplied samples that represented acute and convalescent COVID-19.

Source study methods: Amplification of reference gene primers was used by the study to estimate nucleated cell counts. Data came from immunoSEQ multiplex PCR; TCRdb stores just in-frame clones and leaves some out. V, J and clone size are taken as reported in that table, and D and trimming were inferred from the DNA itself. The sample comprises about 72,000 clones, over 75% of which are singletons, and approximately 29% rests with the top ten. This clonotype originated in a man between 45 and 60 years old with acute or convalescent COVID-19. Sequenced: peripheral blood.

The DNA for the CDR3 is TGTGCCAGCAGCTTGGGGGTGGGTGGGGGCCAGCCCCAGCATTTT. Translation: CASSLGVGGGQPQHF. This rearrangement joins TRBV5-8 to TRBJ1-5, with a weak D call TRBD1 (6 bases). The ends were cut back, 0 bases at V and 7 bases at J, with 14 bases in the middle. CDR1 and CDR2 (germline): SGHTS, YDEGEE. The CDR3 runs to 15 residues.